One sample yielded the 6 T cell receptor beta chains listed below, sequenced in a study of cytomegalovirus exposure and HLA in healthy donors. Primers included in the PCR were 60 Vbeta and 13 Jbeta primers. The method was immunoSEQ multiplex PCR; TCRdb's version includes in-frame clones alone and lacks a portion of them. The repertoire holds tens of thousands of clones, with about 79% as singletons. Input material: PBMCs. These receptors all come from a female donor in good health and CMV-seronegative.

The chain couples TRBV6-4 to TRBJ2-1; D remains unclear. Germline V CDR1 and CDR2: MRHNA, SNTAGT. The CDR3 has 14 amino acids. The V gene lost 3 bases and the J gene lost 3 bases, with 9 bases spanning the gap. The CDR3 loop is CASSEDPGYNEQFF. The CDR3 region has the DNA TGTGCCAGCAGTGAAGATCCGGGCTACAATGAGCAGTTCTTC.

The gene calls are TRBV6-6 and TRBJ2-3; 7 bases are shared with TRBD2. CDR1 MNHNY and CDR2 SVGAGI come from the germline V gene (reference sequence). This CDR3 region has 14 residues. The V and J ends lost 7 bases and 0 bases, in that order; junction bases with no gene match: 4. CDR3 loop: CASTRGVSTDTQYF. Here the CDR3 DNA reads TGTGCCAGCACTCGGGGGGTTAGCACAGATACGCAGTATTTT.

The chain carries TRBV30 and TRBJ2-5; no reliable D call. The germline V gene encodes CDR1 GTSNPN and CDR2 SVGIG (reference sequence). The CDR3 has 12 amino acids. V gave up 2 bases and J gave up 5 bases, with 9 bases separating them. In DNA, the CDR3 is TGTGCCTGGAGTAGCCTTGAGGAGACCCAGTACTTC. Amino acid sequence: CAWSSLEETQYF.

The CDR3: CASSMTGTGGYEQYF. CDR3 bases: TGTGCCAGCAGCATGACCGGGACAGGAGGGTACGAGCAGTACTTC. This chain links TRBV5-4 with TRBJ2-5, with TRBD1 identical over 8 bases. The DNA end lines up better with TRBJ2-7; the J call may be wrong. Germline lookup yields CDR1 SGHNT and CDR2 YYREEE (reference sequence). The CDR3 has 15 residues.

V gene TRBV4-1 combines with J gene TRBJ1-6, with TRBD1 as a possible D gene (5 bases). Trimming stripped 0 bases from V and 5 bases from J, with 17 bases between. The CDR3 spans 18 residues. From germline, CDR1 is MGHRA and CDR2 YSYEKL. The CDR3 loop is CASSQEAKGYADNSPLHF. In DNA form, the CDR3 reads TGCGCCAGCAGCCAAGAAGCGAAGGGGTACGCGGATAATTCACCCCTCCACTTT.

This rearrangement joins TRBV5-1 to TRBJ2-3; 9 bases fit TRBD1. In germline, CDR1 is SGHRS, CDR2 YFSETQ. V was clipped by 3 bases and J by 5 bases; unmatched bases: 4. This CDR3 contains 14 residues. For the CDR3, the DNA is TGCGCCAGCAGCTGGGGACAGGGTTTAGATACGCAGTATTTT. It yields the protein CASSWGQGLDTQYF. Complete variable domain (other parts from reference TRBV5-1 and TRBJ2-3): KAGVTQTPRYLIKTRGQQVTLSCSPISGHRSVSWYQQTPGQGLQFLFEYFSETQRNKGNFPGRFSGRQFSNSRSEMNVSTLELGDSALYLCASSWGQGLDTQYFGPGTRLTVL.